Presented here are 10 T cell receptor beta chains from one specimen sequenced in a study of blood T cells in healthy people across ages. A sample-barcoded 5' primer and a J-beta primer mix were used in a second PCR of roughly 6 to 11 cycles. MiXCR, applied by TCRdb to the 5' RACE reads, yields one record per CDR3 protein. The data contain roughly 1.6 million distinct CDR3 sequences, about 35% of them seen just once; the ten biggest clones take up roughly 10%. The sample was blood. The receptors were sampled from a woman aged 25-40 years in good health.

The genes are TRBV7-2 and TRBJ2-7, with 10 bases identical to TRBD1. Germline V gene lookup returns CDR1 SGHTA and CDR2 FQGNSA. After removal of 4 bases from V and 4 bases from J, the junction contained 13 bases not matched to a gene. The CDR3 runs 17 residues. This chain's CDR3 is CASSSRYVGTGEYEQYF. The CDR3 coding sequence is TGTGCCAGCAGCTCCCGATATGTGGGGACAGGGGAGTACGAGCAGTACTTC.

The chain employs TRBV12-3 or TRBV12-4 and TRBJ2-7; 13 nucleotides match TRBD2. V lost 6 bases to trimming and J lost 6 bases; unmatched junction nucleotides: 8. The CDR3 is made up of 15 amino acids. The CDR3 bases are TGTGCCAGCAGACTAGCGGGAGGGCCATACTCCGAGCAGTACTTC. It specifies CASRLAGGPYSEQYF.

Points on this clonotype: Mismatch with germline at one junction end may stem from a read error. The chain links TRBV12-3 or TRBV12-4 to TRBJ1-5, with 8 bases aligning to TRBD1. The CDR3 totals 15 residues. DNA for the CDR3: TGTACCAGCAGTCCTCAGGGACAGGGCAATCAGCCCCAGCATTTT. This encodes CTSSPQGQGNQPQHF.

The table lists this clonotype with many counts. The V gene is TRBV30, the J gene TRBJ2-1; 7 bases match TRBD1. CDR3 length equals 13 residues. Germline assignment: CDR1 GTSNPN and CDR2 SVGIG (reference sequence). The junction had 13 bases not matched to a gene; V was cut back by 7 bases and J by 10 bases. The CDR3 bases are TGTGCCTCCGCGAGACAGGGTTTAGAGGAGCAGTTCTTC. Protein product: CASARQGLEEQFF. The full variable domain, rest sourced from reference TRBV30 and TRBJ2-1, is SQTIHQWPATLVQPVGSPLSLECTVEGTSNPNLYWYRQAAGRGLQLLFYSVGIGQISSEVPQNLSASRPQDRQFILSSKKLLLSDSGFYLCASARQGLEEQFFGPGTRLTVL.

This clonotype was counted only a few times. The V gene is TRBV3-1, the J gene TRBJ2-7, with TRBD1 matching over 10 bases. V lost 3 bases to trimming and J lost 6 bases; unmatched junction nucleotides: 8. Germline CDR1 and CDR2: LGHDT and YNNKEL (reference sequence). There are 15 residues in the CDR3. The CDR3 loop reads CASSHSGTGALEQYF. CDR3 sequence (DNA): TGTGCCAGCAGCCATTCCGGGACAGGGGCCCTCGAGCAGTACTTC.

This clonotype has at least ten counts. The V call is TRBV20-1, the J call TRBJ1-6; maybe TRBD1 (5 bases). The V gene lost 4 bases and the J gene lost 8 bases, with 12 bases spanning the gap. Germline V gene lookup returns CDR1 DFQATT and CDR2 SNEGSKA (reference sequence). The CDR3 has 13 residues. CDR3: CSANGDRHSPLHF. The CDR3 nucleotides are TGCAGTGCTAACGGGGACCGGCATTCACCCCTCCACTTT.

A few counts support this clonotype. The genes are TRBV12-3 or TRBV12-4 and TRBJ1-2; D uncertain. The CDR3 sequence is 13 residues long. V lost 6 bases to trimming and J lost 4 bases, with 12 bases between them. In DNA form, the CDR3 reads TGTGCCAGCAGCCGCCAGGTCCTCTATGGCTACACCTTC. As protein: CASSRQVLYGYTF.

This clonotype came up many times. The CDR3 sequence is CASSKGAGGEQYF. CDR3 DNA sequence: TGTGCCAGCAGCAAAGGGGCAGGCGGAGAGCAGTACTTC. V usage is TRBV21-1 and J usage is TRBJ2-7. TRBV21-1 constitutes a pseudogene. This CDR3 has 13 residues.

This clonotype was picked up many times. V usage is TRBV7-9 and J usage is TRBJ2-3; no clear D gene. This CDR3 has 14 residues. Germline V gene sequence: CDR1 SEHNR, CDR2 FQNEAQ (reference sequence). V lost 1 base to trimming and J lost 0 bases, with 5 bases between them. CDR3 sequence reads: CASSLVASTDTQYF. The CDR3, as DNA: TGTGCCAGCAGCTTAGTGGCTAGCACAGATACGCAGTATTTT.

This clonotype has at least ten counts. This chain links TRBV3-1 with TRBJ1-2, with D perhaps matching TRBD1 (6 bases). The ends were cut back, 2 bases at V and 7 bases at J, with 11 bases in the middle. Germline V gene data show CDR1 as LGHDT and CDR2 as YNNKEL (reference sequence). This CDR3 is built from 13 residues. CDR3: CASSQPTGIGYTF. Here the CDR3 DNA reads TGTGCCAGCAGCCAACCTACAGGGATTGGCTACACCTTC.